These 19 T cell receptor beta chains share one sample of origin, sequenced in a study of metastatic and nonmetastatic thyroid tumors. Treatment of any kind had been given to no patient before thyroid surgery. TCRdb re-analyzed the PCR reads using MiXCR. This sample has some 7,100 clones; about a third occur once, and the top ten carry roughly 38%. Source material: adjacent normal tissue. The receptors derive from a female donor with papillary thyroid cancer or a benign thyroid nodule (not recorded which). Some clones in this sample may be carry-over from other donors' samples.

This clone was counted a few times. The chain carries TRBV2 and TRBJ1-3, with unresolved D. The CDR3 covers 11 residues. V was trimmed by 5 bases and J by 10 bases, leaving 9 bases between them. Per the germline V gene, CDR1 is SNHLY and CDR2 is FYNNEI. CDR3 nucleotide sequence: TGTGCCAGCAGTTTAATGCGGACCATATATTTT. Translated: CASSLMRTIYF.

In its sample, this clone was seen a few times. The rearrangement joins TRBV6-1 to TRBJ2-5; 8 bases are shared with TRBD2. Per germline, CDR1 MNHNS and CDR2 SASEGT. J was trimmed by 4 bases and V by 7 bases; bases with no gene match: 14. The CDR3 sequence is 16 residues long. CDR3 coding DNA: TGTGCCAGCATTTTATCTCGCGGGGGGCGGAGAGAGACCCAGTACTTC. It translates to CASILSRGGRRETQYF.

Points on this clone: In the same sample, other DNA sequences code for this CDR3. This rearrangement joins TRBV4-1 to TRBJ1-5, with D hard to call. The CDR3 consists of 15 residues. In germline, CDR1 is MGHRA, CDR2 YSYEKL. V lost 1 base, J lost 1 base, and 8 bases lay in between. CDR3 amino acids: CASSQVPGSNQPQHF. As DNA, the CDR3 is TGCGCCAGCAGCCAAGTTCCTGGCAGCAATCAGCCCCAGCATTTT.

This clone was detected a few times. A much larger clone differs from this one at a single base, so this may be a read error. CDR3 loop: CASSERASGHNEQFF. CDR3 bases: TGTGCCAGCAGTGAACGGGCTAGCGGACACAATGAGCAGTTCTTC. This sequence joins TRBV6-1 and TRBJ2-1; 7 bases are a match to TRBD2. The CDR3 extends over 15 amino acids. The germline gives CDR1 MNHNS, CDR2 SASEGT. V lost 2 bases, J lost 5 bases, and 6 bases stayed unmatched.

This clone was counted many times. This rearrangement joins TRBV19 to TRBJ2-7; 8 bases map to TRBD2. This CDR3 is built from 14 residues. The germline V gene has CDR1 LNHDA and CDR2 SQIVND (reference sequence). The junction had 9 bases not matched to a gene; V was cut back by 5 bases and J by 6 bases. The chain's CDR3 is CASSSGTSFSEQYF. CDR3 nucleotides: TGTGCCAGTAGTTCGGGGACTAGTTTCAGCGAGCAGTACTTC.

This clone was counted only a few times. The chain is built from TRBV6-2 or TRBV6-3 and TRBJ2-7; maybe TRBD2 (6 bases). The germline CDR1 and CDR2 sequences are MNHEY and SVGEGT. The CDR3 covers 16 residues. Deletions cut 6 bases from V and 0 bases from J, with 18 bases between. CDR3 in amino acids: CASRKPGVLGSYEQYF. CDR3 nucleotides: TGTGCCAGCAGAAAACCGGGAGTTCTAGGCTCCTACGAGCAGTACTTC.

This clone was detected many times. This may arise from a read error, as a much more abundant clone is one base away. The chain uses TRBV14 and TRBJ1-1, with 7 bases aligning to TRBD1. The germline gives CDR1 SGHDN, CDR2 FVKESK. CDR3 length: 15 amino acids. DNA for the CDR3: TGTGCCAGCAGTCAAATCAGGGGGGAGGACACTGAAGCTTCCTTT. This encodes CASSQIRGEDTEASF.

Regarding this clone: One end of the junction varies from germline; a read error may be responsible. The chain employs TRBV6-1 and TRBJ1-5; D is ambiguous. The CDR3 runs to 13 residues. Germline CDR1 is MNHNS and CDR2 is SASEGT. The CDR3 protein is CASSPLGNQAQEF. The CDR3, as DNA: TGTGCCAGCAGTCCCCTTGGCAATCAGGCCCAGGAGTTT.

In regard to this clone: Likely a read error: the CDR3 ends without its conserved phenylalanine or tryptophan. The chain recombines TRBV27 with TRBJ2-5; D is possibly TRBD1 (7 bases). Germline values: CDR1 MNHEY, CDR2 SMNVEV (reference sequence). The CDR3 is made up of 15 amino acids. V lost 6 bases, J lost 7 bases, and 21 bases lay in between. This chain's CDR3 is CASRPRAGGLATQYL. Here the CDR3 DNA reads TGTGCCAGCAGGCCCAGGGCAGGGGGGCTTGCGACCCAGTACTTG.

The gene calls are TRBV6-2 or TRBV6-3 and TRBJ2-2; D possibly corresponds to TRBD2 (7 bases). Germline CDR1 MNHEY, CDR2 SVGEGT. V lost 6 bases and J lost 4, with 24 bases in between. The CDR3 spans 18 residues. CDR3 bases: TGTGCCAGCAGCTTGACAGGCCGCGGGGGCCGGGGCACCGGGGAGCTGTTTTTT. Residues: CASSLTGRGGRGTGELFF.

This clone ranks as medium-sized. The V call is TRBV6-1, the J call TRBJ2-5, with D possibly TRBD2 on 6 matching bases. The ends were cut back, 7 bases at V and 5 bases at J, with 23 bases in the middle. This CDR3 comprises 16 residues. Germline loops: CDR1 MNHNS, CDR2 SASEGT. CDR3 bases: TGTGCCAGCACCGCACTGGGGAGGTCACGGGGGGAGACCCAGTACTTC. It yields the protein CASTALGRSRGETQYF.

The rearrangement joins TRBV7-9 to TRBJ1-1; the D gene is possibly TRBD1 (5 bases). Trimming pared 5 bases from V and 0 bases from J, leaving 19 bases between. CDR1 and CDR2 (germline): SEHNR, FQNEAQ (reference sequence). The CDR3 runs 17 residues. The CDR3 reads CASSNVKRGPLNTEAFF. Here the CDR3 DNA reads TGTGCCAGCAGCAACGTAAAAAGGGGTCCACTGAACACTGAAGCTTTCTTT.

The rearrangement joins TRBV6-1 to TRBJ1-1; tentative D call: TRBD1 (6 bases). Germline V gene data show CDR1 as MNHNS and CDR2 as SASEGT. Trimming left V 0 bases short and J 8 bases short, with 10 bases between. The CDR3 has 13 amino acids. This chain's CDR3 is CASSEAGGLEAFF. The CDR3, as DNA: TGTGCCAGCAGTGAAGCGGGGGGCCTGGAAGCTTTCTTT.

The chain is built from TRBV28 and TRBJ2-1; tentative D call: TRBD2 (5 bases). This CDR3 contains 17 residues. From germline, CDR1 is MDHEN and CDR2 SYDVKM. V was trimmed by 4 bases and J by 3 bases, leaving 19 bases between them. The CDR3 spells CASSSPYTSPIYNEQFF. The DNA for the CDR3 is TGTGCCAGCAGTTCCCCGTATACTAGTCCCATCTACAATGAGCAGTTCTTC.

This sequence joins TRBV6-1 and TRBJ1-5; D perhaps matches TRBD1 (6 bases). The V end lost 5 bases, the J end lost 6 bases, and 17 bases lay between the germline ends. Germline-derived CDR1 and CDR2 are MNHNS and SASEGT. This CDR3 has 15 residues. DNA for the CDR3: TGTGCCAGCAGTACGTCCCCGACAGGCGCTCAGCCCCAGCATTTT. It encodes CASSTSPTGAQPQHF.

This clone has more than one count but fewer than ten. The chain uses TRBV27 and TRBJ2-1; perhaps TRBD2 as D (5 bases). The V and J ends lost 4 bases and 4 bases respectively, with 11 bases between them. Germline V gene lookup returns CDR1 MNHEY and CDR2 SMNVEV (reference sequence). The CDR3 is 14 residues long. CDR3 nucleotide sequence: TGTGCCAGCAGTTCGAACCGGGGATACAATGAGCAGTTCTTC. Protein product: CASSSNRGYNEQFF.

Notes on this clone: This likely comes from a read error, as the CDR3 has no conserved phenylalanine or tryptophan at its end. The V call is TRBV27, the J call TRBJ1-1; D call uncertain. The CDR3 loop spans 13 amino acids. The germline CDR1 and CDR2 sequences are MNHEY and SMNVEV (reference sequence). This CDR3 reads CAISLISNSEAFL. CDR3 DNA sequence: TGTGCCATCAGTTTGATCAGTAACAGTGAAGCTTTCTTA.

Remarks on this clone: One junction end does not reproduce the germline sequence, and a read error may be involved. The chain uses TRBV6-9 and TRBJ1-2; D is perhaps TRBD1 (6 bases). Per the germline V gene, CDR1 is MNHGY and CDR2 is SVAAGI. This CDR3 region has 14 residues. The CDR3 spells CASNQGQRGNGYTF. The CDR3 coding sequence is TGCGCCAGCAATCAAGGACAGAGGGGGAATGGCTACACCTTC.

The chain employs TRBV28 and TRBJ2-7; D gene ambiguous. The CDR3 runs 12 residues. The V gene lost 1 base and the J gene lost 7 bases, with 8 bases spanning the gap. Germline assignment: CDR1 MDHEN and CDR2 SYDVKM. CDR3 residues: CASSLSPLEQYF. Here the CDR3 DNA reads TGTGCCAGCAGTTTATCCCCACTTGAGCAGTACTTC.